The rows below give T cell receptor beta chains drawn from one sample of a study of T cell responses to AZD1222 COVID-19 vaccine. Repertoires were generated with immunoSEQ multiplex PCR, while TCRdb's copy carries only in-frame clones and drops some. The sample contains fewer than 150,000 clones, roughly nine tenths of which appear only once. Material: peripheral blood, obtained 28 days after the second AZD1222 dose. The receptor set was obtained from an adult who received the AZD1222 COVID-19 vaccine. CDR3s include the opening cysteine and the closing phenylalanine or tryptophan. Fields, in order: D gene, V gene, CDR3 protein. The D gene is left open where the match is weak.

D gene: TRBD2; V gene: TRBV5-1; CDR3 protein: CASSMTSGSSEQYF
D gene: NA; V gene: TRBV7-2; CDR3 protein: CASSLTAETQYF
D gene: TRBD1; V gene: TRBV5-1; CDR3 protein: CASSRTGGNSPLHF
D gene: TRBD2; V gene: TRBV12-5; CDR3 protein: CASGLASASGSTDTQYF
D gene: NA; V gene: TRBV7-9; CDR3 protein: CASSRHVYGYTF
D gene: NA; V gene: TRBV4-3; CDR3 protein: CASSQEKGRYEKLFF
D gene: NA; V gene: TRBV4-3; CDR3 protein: CASSQDLYRLRF
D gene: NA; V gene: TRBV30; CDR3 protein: CAWSRGGTGSPLHF
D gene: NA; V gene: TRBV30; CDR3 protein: CAWSVPGTHTEAFF
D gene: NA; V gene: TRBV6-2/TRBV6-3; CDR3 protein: CASSPHRERGNIQYF
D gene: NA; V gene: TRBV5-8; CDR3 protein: CASRSDAETQYF
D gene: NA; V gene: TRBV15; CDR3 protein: CATSRDRTEQFF
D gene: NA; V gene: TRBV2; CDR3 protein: CASKGVSSYNEQFF
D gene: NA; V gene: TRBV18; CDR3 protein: CASSPQAPISGNTIYF
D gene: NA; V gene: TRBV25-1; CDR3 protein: CASSTHTEAFF
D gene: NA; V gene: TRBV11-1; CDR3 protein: CASSPGLQETQYF
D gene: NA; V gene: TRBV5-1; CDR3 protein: CASSLGGTNYGYTF
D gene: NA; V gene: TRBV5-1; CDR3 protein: CASSFSWGEYGYTF
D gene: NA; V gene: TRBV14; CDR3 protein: CASSHDFSRGELFF
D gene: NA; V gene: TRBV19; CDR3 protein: CASSIRSGELFF
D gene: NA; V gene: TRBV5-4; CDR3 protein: CASSDGTNTGELFF
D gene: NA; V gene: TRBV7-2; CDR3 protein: CASILGDQPQHF
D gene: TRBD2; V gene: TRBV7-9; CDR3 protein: CASSLPSGRGGDTQYF
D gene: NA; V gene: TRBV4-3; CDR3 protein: CASSQAVVNYGYTF
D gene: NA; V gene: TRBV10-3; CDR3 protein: CAISESNAEQYF
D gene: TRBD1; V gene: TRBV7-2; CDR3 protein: CASSQGAGGNTIYF
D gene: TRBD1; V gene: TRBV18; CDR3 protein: CASSPGTGGFNSPLHF
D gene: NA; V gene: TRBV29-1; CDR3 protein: CSVESQSYGYTF
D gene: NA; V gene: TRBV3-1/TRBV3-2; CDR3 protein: CASSGGGHYEQYF
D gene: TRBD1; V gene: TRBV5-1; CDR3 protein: CASSPLTGGGTEAFF
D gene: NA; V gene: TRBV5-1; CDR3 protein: CASSLALVQDEQYF
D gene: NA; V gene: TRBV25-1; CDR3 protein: CASSEYRLWYF
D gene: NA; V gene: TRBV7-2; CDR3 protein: CASSLTQGNTEAFF
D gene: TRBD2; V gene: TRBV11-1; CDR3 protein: CASSRLAGGGADTQYF
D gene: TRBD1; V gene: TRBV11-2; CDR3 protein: CASSSMGGTGFYNEQFF
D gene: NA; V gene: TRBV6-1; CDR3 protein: CASSEARDSPLHF